This T cell receptor beta chain appears in the sequencing data of a study of T cells in tuberculosis. Study outcomes and limitations: Active tuberculosis alpha repertoires lay closer to GMM-specific TCRs than controls'. Active tuberculosis patients had shorter CDR3-alpha; the beta difference was nonsignificant.

The sample holds one count of this clone. Its target is unknown. Profiled with immunoSEQ multiplex PCR; TCRdb holds only in-frame clones, not every one. The data show tens of thousands of clones, 93% seen once. The ends were cut back, 3 bases at V and 4 bases at J, with 12 bases in the middle. This CDR3 is 14 amino acids long. From germline, CDR1 is PRHDT and CDR2 FYEKMQ (reference sequence). The receptor's source is a donor aged 10-30 years with latent tuberculosis or without tuberculosis infection. Sample: PBMCs. The chain recombines TRBV13 with TRBJ1-2, with D possibly TRBD1 on 6 matching bases. In DNA, the CDR3 is TGTGCCAGCAGCTTGGGTACAGGGTCCTATGGCTACACCTTC. Protein product: CASSLGTGSYGYTF.